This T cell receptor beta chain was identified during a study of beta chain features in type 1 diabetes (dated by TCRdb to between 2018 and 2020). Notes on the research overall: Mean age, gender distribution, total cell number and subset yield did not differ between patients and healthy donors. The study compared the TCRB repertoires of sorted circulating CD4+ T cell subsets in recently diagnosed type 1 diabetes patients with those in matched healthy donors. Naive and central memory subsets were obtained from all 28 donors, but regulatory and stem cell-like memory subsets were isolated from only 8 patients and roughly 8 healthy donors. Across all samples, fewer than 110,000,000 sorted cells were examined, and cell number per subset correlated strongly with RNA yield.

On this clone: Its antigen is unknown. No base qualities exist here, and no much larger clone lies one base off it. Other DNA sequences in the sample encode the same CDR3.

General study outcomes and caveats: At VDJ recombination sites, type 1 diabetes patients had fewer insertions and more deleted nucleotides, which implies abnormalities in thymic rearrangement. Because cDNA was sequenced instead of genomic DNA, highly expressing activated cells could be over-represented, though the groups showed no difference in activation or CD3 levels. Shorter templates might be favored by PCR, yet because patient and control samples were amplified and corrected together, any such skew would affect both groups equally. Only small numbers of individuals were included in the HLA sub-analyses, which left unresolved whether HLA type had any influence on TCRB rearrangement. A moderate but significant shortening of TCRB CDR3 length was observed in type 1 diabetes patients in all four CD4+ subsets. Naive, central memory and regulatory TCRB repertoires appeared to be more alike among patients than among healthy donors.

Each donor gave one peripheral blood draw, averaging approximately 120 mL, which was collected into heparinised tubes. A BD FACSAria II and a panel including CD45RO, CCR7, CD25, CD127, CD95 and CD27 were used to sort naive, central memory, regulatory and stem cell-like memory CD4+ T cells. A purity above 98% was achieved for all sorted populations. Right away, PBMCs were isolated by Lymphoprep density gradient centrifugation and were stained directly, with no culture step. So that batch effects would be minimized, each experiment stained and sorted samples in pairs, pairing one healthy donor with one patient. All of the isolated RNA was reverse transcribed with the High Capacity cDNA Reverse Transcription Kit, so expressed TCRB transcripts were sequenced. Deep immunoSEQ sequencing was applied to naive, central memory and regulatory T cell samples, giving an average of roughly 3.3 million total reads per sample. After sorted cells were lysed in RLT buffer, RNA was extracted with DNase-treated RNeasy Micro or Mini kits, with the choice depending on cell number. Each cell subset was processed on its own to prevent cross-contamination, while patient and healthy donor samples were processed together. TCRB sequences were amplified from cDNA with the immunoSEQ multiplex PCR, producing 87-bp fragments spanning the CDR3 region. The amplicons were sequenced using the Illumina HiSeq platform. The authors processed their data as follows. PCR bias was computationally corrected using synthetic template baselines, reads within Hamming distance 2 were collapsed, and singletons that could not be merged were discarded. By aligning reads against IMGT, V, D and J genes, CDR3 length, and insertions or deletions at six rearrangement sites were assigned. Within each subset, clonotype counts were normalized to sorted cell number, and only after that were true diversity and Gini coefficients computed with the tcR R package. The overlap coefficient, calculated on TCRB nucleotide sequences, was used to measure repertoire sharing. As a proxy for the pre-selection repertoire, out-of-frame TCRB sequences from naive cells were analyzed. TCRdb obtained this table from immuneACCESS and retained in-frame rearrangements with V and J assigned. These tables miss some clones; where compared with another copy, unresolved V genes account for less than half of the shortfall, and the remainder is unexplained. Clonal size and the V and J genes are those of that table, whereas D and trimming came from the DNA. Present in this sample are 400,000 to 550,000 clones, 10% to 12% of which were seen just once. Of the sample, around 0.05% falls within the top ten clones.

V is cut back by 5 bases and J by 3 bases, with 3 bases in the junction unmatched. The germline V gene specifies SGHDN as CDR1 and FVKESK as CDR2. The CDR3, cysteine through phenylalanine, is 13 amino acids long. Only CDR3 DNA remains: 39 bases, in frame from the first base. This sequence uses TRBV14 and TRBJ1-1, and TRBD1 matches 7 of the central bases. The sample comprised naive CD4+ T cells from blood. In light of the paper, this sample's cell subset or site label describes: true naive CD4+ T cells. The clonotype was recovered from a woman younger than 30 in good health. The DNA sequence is TGTGCCAGCAGCAGGGGGCTGGACACTGAAGCTTTCTTT. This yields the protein CASSRGLDTEAFF.